Listed below are T cell receptor beta chains from one sample, sequenced in a study of shared clonotypes between healthy human individuals. Here immunoSEQ multiplex PCR was the method, and the copy in TCRdb shows in-frame clones only, minus some. The table records some 2,000,000 clones, about 95% of them present only once. The sequencing input was naive CD8+ T cells sorted from blood. The receptors come from a man aged 18 to 30 in good health. Each CDR3 is given without its conserved first and last residue.

CDR3 length	V gene	J gene	CDR3 protein
11	TRBV6-5	TRBJ2-3	ASSYTSADTQY
13	TRBV9	TRBJ2-1	ASSVEGLIYNEQF
14	TRBV28	TRBJ2-7	ASSPRQKRSSYEQY
13	TRBV18	TRBJ2-3	ASSPRRQGTDTQY
13	TRBV4-1	TRBJ2-7	ASSQTGTGTYEQY
14	TRBV7-9	TRBJ2-3	ASSDPPGTSTDTQY
12	TRBV7-6	TRBJ2-7	ASSAILADYEQY
11	TRBV23-1	TRBJ2-7	ASSPPGTYEQY
13	TRBV2	TRBJ1-6	ASSEARDGNSPLH
11	TRBV9	TRBJ1-2	ASSGDSHGGYT